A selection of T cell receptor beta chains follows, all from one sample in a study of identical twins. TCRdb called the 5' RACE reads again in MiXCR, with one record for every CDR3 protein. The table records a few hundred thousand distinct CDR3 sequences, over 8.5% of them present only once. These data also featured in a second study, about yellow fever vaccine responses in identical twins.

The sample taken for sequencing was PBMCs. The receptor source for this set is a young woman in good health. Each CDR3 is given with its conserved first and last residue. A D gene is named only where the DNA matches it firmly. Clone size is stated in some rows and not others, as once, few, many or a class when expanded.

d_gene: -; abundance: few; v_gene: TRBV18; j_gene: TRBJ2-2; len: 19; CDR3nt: TGTGCCAGCTCACCATTACGCCGGGACACCGAACAAAATACCGGGGAGCTGTTTTTT; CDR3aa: CASSPLRRDTEQNTGELFF
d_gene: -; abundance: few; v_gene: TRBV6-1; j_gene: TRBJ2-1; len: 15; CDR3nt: TGTGCCAGCAGCCTCTTGGCGGGGAGAGGTCTTGAGCAGTTCTTC; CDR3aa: CASSLLAGRGLEQFF
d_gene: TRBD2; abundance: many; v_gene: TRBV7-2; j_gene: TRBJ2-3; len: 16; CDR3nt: TGTGCCAGCAGCTTAGTGAGGACTAGCGGCACAGATACGCAGTATTTT; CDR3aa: CASSLVRTSGTDTQYF
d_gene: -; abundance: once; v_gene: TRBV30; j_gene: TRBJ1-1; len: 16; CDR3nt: TGTGCCTGGAGTGTACTGTTGGGGGGCTCGAGCTCTGAAGCTTTCTTT; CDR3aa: CAWSVLLGGSSSEAFF
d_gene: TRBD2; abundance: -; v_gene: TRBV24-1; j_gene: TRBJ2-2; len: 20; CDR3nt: TGTGCCACCAGTGATTTGCGTGATGTTAGCGGGAGAGTCGACACCGGGGAGCTGTTTTTT; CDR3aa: CATSDLRDVSGRVDTGELFF
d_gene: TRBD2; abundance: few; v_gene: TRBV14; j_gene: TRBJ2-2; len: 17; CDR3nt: TGTGCCAGCAGCCTTGTAGCGGGACCTAGTTCCACCGGGGAGCTGTTTTTT; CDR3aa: CASSLVAGPSSTGELFF
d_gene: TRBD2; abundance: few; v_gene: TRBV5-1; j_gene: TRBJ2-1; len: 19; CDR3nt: TGCGCCAGCAGCTTGGTGGCTAGCGGGGGCGCAGCTAACTACAATGAGCAGTTCTTC; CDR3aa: CASSLVASGGAANYNEQFF
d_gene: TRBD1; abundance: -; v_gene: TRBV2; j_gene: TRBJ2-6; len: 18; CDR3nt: TGTGCCAGCAGTCCCGGGACAGGGCTGATCTCTGGGGCCAACGTCCTGACTTTC; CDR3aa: CASSPGTGLISGANVLTF
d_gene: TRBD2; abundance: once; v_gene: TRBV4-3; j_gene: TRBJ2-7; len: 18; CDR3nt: TGCGCCAGCAGCCAAGATACAGGGCGGGAGGAAAACTTCTACGAGCAGTACTTC; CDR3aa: CASSQDTGREENFYEQYF
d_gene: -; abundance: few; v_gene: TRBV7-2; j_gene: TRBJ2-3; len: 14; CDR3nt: TGTGCCAGCAGCTTACCACAACCGGCAGATACGCAGTATTTT; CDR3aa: CASSLPQPADTQYF
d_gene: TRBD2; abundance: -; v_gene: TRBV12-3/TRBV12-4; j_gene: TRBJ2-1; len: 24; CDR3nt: TGTGCCAGCAGTTTCGACTTACGCCCTTCCGGGACTAGCGGCCACGGACCCTCCTACAATGAGCAGTTCTTC; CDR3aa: CASSFDLRPSGTSGHGPSYNEQFF
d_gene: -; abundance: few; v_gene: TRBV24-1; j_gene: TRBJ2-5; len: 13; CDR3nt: TGTGCCACCAGTGTCGGCAGTCAAGAGACCCAGTACTTC; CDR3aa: CATSVGSQETQYF
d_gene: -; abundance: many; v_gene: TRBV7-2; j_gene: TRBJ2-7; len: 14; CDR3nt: TGTGCCAGCAGCTTAGCCCGCTCCTCCTACGAGCAGTACTTC; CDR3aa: CASSLARSSYEQYF
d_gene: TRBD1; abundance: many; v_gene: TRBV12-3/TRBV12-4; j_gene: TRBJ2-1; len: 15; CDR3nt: TGTGCCAGCGCGCCGGGACAGAAGGAGAAAAATGAGCAGTTCTTC; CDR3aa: CASAPGQKEKNEQFF
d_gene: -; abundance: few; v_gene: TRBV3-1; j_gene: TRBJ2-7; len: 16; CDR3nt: TGTGCCAGCAGCCAAATCCCGATTCACAGGGCGCGCGAGCAGTACTTC; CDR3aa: CASSQIPIHRAREQYF
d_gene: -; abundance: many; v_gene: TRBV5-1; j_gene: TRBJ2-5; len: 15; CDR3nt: TGCGCCAGCAGCTACACCCGGACCCCACAAGAGACCCAGTACTTC; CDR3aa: CASSYTRTPQETQYF
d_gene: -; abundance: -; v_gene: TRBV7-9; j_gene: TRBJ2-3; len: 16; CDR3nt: TGTGCCAGCAGCTCCCGGGGCCAGGGAACCACAGATACGCAGTATTTT; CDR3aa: CASSSRGQGTTDTQYF
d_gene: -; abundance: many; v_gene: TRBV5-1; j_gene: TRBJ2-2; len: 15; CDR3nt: TGCGCCAGCAGCCTGTCTGGGGGGCCTACCGGGGAGCTGTTTTTT; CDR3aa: CASSLSGGPTGELFF
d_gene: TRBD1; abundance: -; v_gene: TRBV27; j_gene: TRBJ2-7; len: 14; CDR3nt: TGTGCCAGCAGTCCCCCAGGGGGCTACTACGAGCAGTACTTC; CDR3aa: CASSPPGGYYEQYF
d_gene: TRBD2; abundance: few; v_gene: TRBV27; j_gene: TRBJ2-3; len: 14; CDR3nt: TGTGCCAGCAGTTCTAGCGGAGCCCGACTTTCGCAGTATTTT; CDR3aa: CASSSSGARLSQYF
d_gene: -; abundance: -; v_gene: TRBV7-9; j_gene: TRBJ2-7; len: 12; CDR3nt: TGTGCCAGCAGCTTAAAGGGGGACGAGCAGTACTTC; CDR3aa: CASSLKGDEQYF
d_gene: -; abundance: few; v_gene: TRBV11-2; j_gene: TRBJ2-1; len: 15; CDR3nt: TGTGCCAGCAGCTCCACAGGACAAGTTTACAATGAGCAGTTCTTC; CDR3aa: CASSSTGQVYNEQFF
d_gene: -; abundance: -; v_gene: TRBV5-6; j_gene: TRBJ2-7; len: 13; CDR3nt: TGTGCCAGCAGCGGCCGGGACGTCTACGAGCAGTACTTC; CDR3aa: CASSGRDVYEQYF
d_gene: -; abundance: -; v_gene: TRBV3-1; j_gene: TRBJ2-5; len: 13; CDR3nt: TGTGCCAGCAGCGGACGGGGTATTGAGACCCAGTACTTC; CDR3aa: CASSGRGIETQYF
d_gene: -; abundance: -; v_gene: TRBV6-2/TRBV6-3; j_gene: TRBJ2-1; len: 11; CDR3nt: TGTGCCAGCAGTTACTGGAATGAGCAGTTCTTC; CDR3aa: CASSYWNEQFF
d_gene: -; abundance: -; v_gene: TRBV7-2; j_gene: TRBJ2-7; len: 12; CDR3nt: TGTGCCAGCAGCTGGGGGTCCGGCGAGCAGTACTTC; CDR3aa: CASSWGSGEQYF
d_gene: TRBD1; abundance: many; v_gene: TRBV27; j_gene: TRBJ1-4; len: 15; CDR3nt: TGTGCCAGCAATCTGACAGGGTCGGCTAATGAAAAACTGTTTTTT; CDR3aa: CASNLTGSANEKLFF